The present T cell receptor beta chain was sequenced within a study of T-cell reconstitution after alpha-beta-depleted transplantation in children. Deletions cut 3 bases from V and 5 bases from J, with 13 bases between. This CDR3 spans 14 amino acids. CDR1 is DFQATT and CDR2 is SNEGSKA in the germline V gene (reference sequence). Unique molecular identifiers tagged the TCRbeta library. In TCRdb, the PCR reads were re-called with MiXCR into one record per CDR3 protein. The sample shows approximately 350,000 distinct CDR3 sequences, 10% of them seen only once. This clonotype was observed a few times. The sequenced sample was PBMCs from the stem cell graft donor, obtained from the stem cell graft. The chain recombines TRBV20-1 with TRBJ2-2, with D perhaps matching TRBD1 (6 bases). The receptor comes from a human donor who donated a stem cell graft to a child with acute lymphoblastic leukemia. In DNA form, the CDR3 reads TGCAGTGCTAGCTCACAGGGTTGGACCGGGGAGCTGTTTTTT. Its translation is CSASSQGWTGELFF.